This T cell receptor (beta chain) was retrieved from a study of Graves' ophthalmopathy and Graves' hyperthyroidism (dated by TCRdb to 2017 to 2018). General notes on the study: Peripheral blood was collected at initial diagnosis, prior to any treatment. For independent validation, a separate cohort was made up of approximately 19 hyperthyroidism patients plus 17 patients who later progressed from hyperthyroidism to ophthalmopathy. To explore V-J signatures that separate ophthalmopathy from hyperthyroidism, a discovery set of approximately 100 patients was enrolled, consisting of about 45 with ophthalmopathy and 57 with stable hyperthyroidism. TCR beta repertoire signatures were used to distinguish Graves' ophthalmopathy from Graves' hyperthyroidism and to predict progression to ophthalmopathy. In total, approximately 130 blood samples were TCR-sequenced: fewer than 50 ophthalmopathy, about 75 hyperthyroidism and approximately 17 hyperthyroidism-to-ophthalmopathy patients. In a handful of hyperthyroidism patients, the T-cell repertoire of thyroid tissue was compared with the T-cell repertoire of blood. Following sample collection, hyperthyroidism patients were given methimazole at a starting dose of 30 mg daily, and ophthalmopathy patients were given high-dose intravenous methylprednisolone.

Beyond this particular receptor, the publication reports: Sample size was not predetermined statistically, and investigators were not blinded to group allocation. In validation, the model predicted ophthalmopathy progression with roughly 68% sensitivity and approximately 78% specificity; 12 predicted patients were CT-confirmed with GO in a median of about 6.2 months. In cross-validation, the 13-signature model distinguished ophthalmopathy from stable hyperthyroidism with 85% to 90% sensitivity and around 81% specificity, and in the test set the corresponding values were approximately 80% and 75%. Most of the expanded thyroid clonotypes with a frequency above 0.001 were also detected in blood, and it was suggested that the thyroid immune response may be reflected by blood repertoires.

This clonotype was picked up many times. Its antigen remains unidentified. No qualities accompany the bases; no much larger clone lies one base away. Ophthalmopathy patients had moderately to severely active disease, Clinical Activity Score of at least 3, NOSPECS grade of at least 4, and disease duration under 3 months. Patients with other autoimmune diseases, uncontrolled infections, pregnancy or lactation were excluded. Diagnosis relied on clinical symptoms, serum thyroxine, TRAb, thyroid ultrasound and orbital computed tomography. Using Ficoll-Paque density gradient centrifugation, PBMCs were isolated from about 9.4 ml of fresh peripheral blood. Total RNA was extracted with Trizol reagent and quality-checked on an Agilent 2100 Bioanalyzer. TCR beta CDR3 regions were amplified from RNA transcripts for repertoire sequencing. HTBI primers and the Qiagen OneStep RT-PCR kit were used in a first-round RT-PCR, which was followed by a second-round multiplex PCR, size selection and purification. The libraries underwent paired-end sequencing with 100 bp reads on an Illumina HiSeq2000. The study's own analysis went as follows. SOAPnuke was used to process the reads, throwing out any read that had adapters, had uncalled bases, had a mean Phred below 15, or lacked an exact constant-primer or identifier match. COPE v1.2.5 was used to merge the high-quality paired reads. Each unique nucleotide sequence was defined as a clonotype, and clonotypes were aligned to IMGT TRB V, D and J references with MiTCR v1.1. Only V-J combinations with frequency above 0.0001 were analysed, covering over 98% of repertoires. A TCR clonal expansion and chaos score per V-J combination was defined as the ratio of F50 clonal expansion to chaos observed in the TCRdist matrix. Features were reduced by Welch's t-statistics and random forest to around 13 V-J combinations, which fed a naive Bayes classifier. The Morisita-Horn index was used to measure how similar the thyroid and blood repertoires were. Using fastp at Q25 and MiXCR, TCRdb reprocessed the public reads and kept productive beta chains. Entries that share a CDR3 protein sequence are merged under the most common genes and DNA. V and J calls and clone size were set by TCRdb, not the authors. The sample table shows 300,000 to 350,000 distinct CDR3 sequences, and roughly 15% are seen once. The top ten constitute approximately 13% of the sample.

V was cut back by 7 bases and J by 5 bases, leaving a gap of 20 bases between them. Spanning cysteine to phenylalanine, the CDR3 consists of 15 amino acids. CDR3 DNA is the only sequence kept; it has 45 bases, read in frame from the first base. The germline V gene sets CDR1 to LGHNA and CDR2 to YNFKEQ. This chain is built from TRBV4-2 and TRBJ1-2; a tentative D match to TRBD1 spans 6 bases. This receptor was obtained from an adult man with Graves' ophthalmopathy. The specimen sequenced was peripheral blood. The DNA sequence is given as TGTGCCAGCACCGAATCCGGGGGCAGGGAGTATGGCTACACCTTC. Its product reads: CASTESGGREYGYTF.